This is a list of T cell receptor beta chains from one sample in a study of radiation and T cells in renal cell carcinoma. The protocol was immunoSEQ multiplex PCR, while the TCRdb copy is restricted to in-frame clones and leaves out a portion. The sample gives 100,000 to 150,000 clones, about four fifths of which show up once; 4.5% to 7% is in the top ten. Source: blood, taken from a patient whose treatment included radiotherapy and nephrectomy. The receptor set was obtained from a man aged 50 to 60 with renal cell carcinoma. Each CDR3 is given with its conserved first and last residue. The D gene is left open where the match is weak. Size tells how often a clone was seen (once, few, many) or the class of an expanded clone, and some rows leave it out.

j_call | clone_size | v_call | d_call | cdr3_nt | cdr3_aa
TRBJ2-3 | - | TRBV5-1 | TRBD2 | TGCGCCAGCAGCCTTAGCGGGGAGCGAATAGGTACGCAGTATTTT | CASSLSGERIGTQYF
TRBJ1-5 | - | TRBV7-6 | - | TGTGCCAGCAGCTCGATCACCCGACAGGACAATCAGCCCCAGCATTTT | CASSSITRQDNQPQHF
TRBJ2-2 | - | TRBV18 | - | TGTGCCAGCTCACCCCGCGACAGGGAGGCCACCGGGGAGCTGTTTTTT | CASSPRDREATGELFF
TRBJ2-5 | - | TRBV7-6 | TRBD1 | TGTGCCAGCAGCCGGCCGGGACAGGGGGAAGAGACCCAGTACTTC | CASSRPGQGEETQYF
TRBJ1-5 | - | TRBV6-1 | - | TGTGCCAGCACCGACTTTAACAGGGCGACCCAGCATTTT | CASTDFNRATQHF
TRBJ2-3 | - | TRBV7-8 | - | TGTGCCAGCAGCTTCGGAGATACGCAGTATTTT | CASSFGDTQYF
TRBJ2-2 | - | TRBV5-1 | - | TGCGCCAGCAGCTTCGACAGGCAGACTCAATACACCGGGGAGCTGTTTTTT | CASSFDRQTQYTGELFF
TRBJ2-7 | - | TRBV2 | - | TGTGCCAGCATTCGGGACAGCCGTAGCGGGACGAGCTCCTACGAGCAGTACTTC | CASIRDSRSGTSSYEQYF
TRBJ2-3 | - | TRBV5-1 | - | TGCGCCAGCAGTTCCCGAACAGGGCAAGGAGCAGATACGCAGTATTTT | CASSSRTGQGADTQYF
TRBJ2-5 | - | TRBV28 | - | TGTGCCAGCAGTTTATCCCAGGGTTTGGGTAGTATCGAAGAGACCCAGTACTTC | CASSLSQGLGSIEETQYF
TRBJ2-6 | once | TRBV19 | - | TGTGCCAGTAGTATAGATAGCAGGGTTGGGGCCAACGTCCTGACTTTC | CASSIDSRVGANVLTF
TRBJ2-5 | - | TRBV10-3 | - | TGTGCCATCAGTATACCAGGGGACCAAGAGACCCAGTACTTC | CAISIPGDQETQYF
TRBJ1-4 | - | TRBV30 | - | TGTGCCTGGAGTGTAACGAGTGAAAAACTGTTTTTT | CAWSVTSEKLFF
TRBJ1-4 | - | TRBV5-1 | TRBD1 | TGCGCCAGCAGCATCCAGGGGGCAACTAATGAAAAACTGTTTTTT | CASSIQGATNEKLFF
TRBJ1-1 | - | TRBV19 | - | TGTGCCAGTAGTATCAGGTGGCAGAGAAACACTGAAGCTTTCTTT | CASSIRWQRNTEAFF
TRBJ2-3 | once | TRBV7-9 | - | TGTGCCAGCAGCTTAGCATTGGAGCCGGACACAGATACGCAGTATTTT | CASSLALEPDTDTQYF
TRBJ2-7 | - | TRBV18 | TRBD2 | TGTGCCAGCTCACCCCGACTAGCGGGAGCTGTCGAGCAGTACTTC | CASSPRLAGAVEQYF
TRBJ1-1 | - | TRBV18 | TRBD1 | TGTGCCAGCTCGGTCTTGGGACAGACGAACACTGAAGCTTTCTTT | CASSVLGQTNTEAFF
TRBJ2-7 | - | TRBV10-3 | TRBD1 | TGTGCCACGTTTGGACAGGGGCCGAACGAGCAGTACTTC | CATFGQGPNEQYF
TRBJ1-2 | - | TRBV2 | TRBD1 | TGTGCCAGCACTCAAACCCGACAGGGGGCTGAAGGCTACACCTTC | CASTQTRQGAEGYTF
TRBJ2-7 | few | TRBV7-9 | - | TGTGCCAGCAGCTTAGGCGGGAACACCTACGAGCAGTACTTC | CASSLGGNTYEQYF
TRBJ1-6 | - | TRBV7-2 | - | TGTGCCAGCAGCTACAGGGCCTTCTATAATTCACCCCTCCACTTT | CASSYRAFYNSPLHF
TRBJ2-1 | - | TRBV27 | TRBD2 | TGTGCCAGCAGTTCCCTAGCGGGAGATTACAATGAGCAGTTCTTC | CASSSLAGDYNEQFF
TRBJ2-5 | - | TRBV5-1 | TRBD2 | TGCGCCAGCAGCGGTAGCGGGGGGGGATCTCAAGAGACCCAGTACTTC | CASSGSGGGSQETQYF
TRBJ2-1 | - | TRBV6-4 | - | TGTGCCAGCAGTGTCAATCCCCGCAGTGGCCCGGGGAACAATGAGCAGTTCTTC | CASSVNPRSGPGNNEQFF
TRBJ1-5 | - | TRBV7-8 | - | TGTGCCAGCAGCCAGACAGATTATAGCAATCAGCCCCAGCATTTT | CASSQTDYSNQPQHF
TRBJ1-6 | - | TRBV19 | - | TGTGCCAGTAGTATGCTCCGGCACTCCTATAATTCACCCCTCCACTTT | CASSMLRHSYNSPLHF
TRBJ2-7 | - | TRBV6-6 | TRBD1 | TGTGCCAGCAGGAGAGACAGGGGAGACTCCTACGAGCAGTACTTC | CASRRDRGDSYEQYF
TRBJ2-7 | - | TRBV4-1 | - | TGCGCCAGCAGCCAAGAGGGACTTATAAGCTCCTACGAGCAGTACTTC | CASSQEGLISSYEQYF
TRBJ2-2 | - | TRBV5-1 | - | TGCGCCAGCAGCTTGGACCGCACCGGGGAGCTGTTTTTT | CASSLDRTGELFF
TRBJ2-5 | - | TRBV5-6 | - | TGTGCCAGCAGCTTACAGCTGGGACAGACCCAGTACTTC | CASSLQLGQTQYF
TRBJ2-2 | few | TRBV5-4 | TRBD1 | TGTGCCAGCAGCACGGGACAGGGGGCGGACACCGGGGAGCTGTTTTTT | CASSTGQGADTGELFF
TRBJ2-1 | - | TRBV6-5 | - | TGTGCCAGCAGTTTCCCCGGGACCAATAATGAGCAGTTCTTC | CASSFPGTNNEQFF
TRBJ1-6 | - | TRBV19 | - | TGTGCCAGTAGCCTCTCCAGGGTTAATTCACCCCTCCACTTT | CASSLSRVNSPLHF
TRBJ2-6 | - | TRBV6-5 | - | TGTGCCAGCAGTGACTCTGGGGCCAACGTCCTGACTTTC | CASSDSGANVLTF
TRBJ2-5 | - | TRBV5-1 | - | TGCGCCAGCAGCTATCAGGGTGAGACCCAGTACTTC | CASSYQGETQYF
TRBJ2-7 | - | TRBV5-5 | TRBD1 | TGTGCCAGCAGCCCCCGGACAGGGGTCTACGAGCAGTACTTC | CASSPRTGVYEQYF
TRBJ1-4 | once | TRBV6-6 | - | TGTGCCAGCAGTTACACAGGGATCAGGACTAATGAAAAACTGTTTTTT | CASSYTGIRTNEKLFF